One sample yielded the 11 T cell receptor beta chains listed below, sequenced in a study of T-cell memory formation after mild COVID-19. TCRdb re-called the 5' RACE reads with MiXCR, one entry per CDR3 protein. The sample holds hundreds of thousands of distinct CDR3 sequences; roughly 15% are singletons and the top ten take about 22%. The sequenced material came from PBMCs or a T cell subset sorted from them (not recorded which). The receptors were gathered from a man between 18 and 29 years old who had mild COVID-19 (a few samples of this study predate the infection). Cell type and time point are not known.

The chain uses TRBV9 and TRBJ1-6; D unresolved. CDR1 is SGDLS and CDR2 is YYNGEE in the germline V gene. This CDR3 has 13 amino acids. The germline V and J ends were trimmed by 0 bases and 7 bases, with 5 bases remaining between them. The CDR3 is CASSVDGNSPLHF. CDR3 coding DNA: TGTGCCAGCAGCGTAGACGGGAATTCACCCCTCCACTTT. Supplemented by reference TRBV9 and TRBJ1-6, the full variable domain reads DSGVTQTPKHLITATGQRVTLRCSPRSGDLSVYWYQQSLDQGLQFLIQYYNGEERAKGNILERFSAQQFPDLHSELNLSSLELGDSALYFCASSVDGNSPLHFGNGTRLTVT.

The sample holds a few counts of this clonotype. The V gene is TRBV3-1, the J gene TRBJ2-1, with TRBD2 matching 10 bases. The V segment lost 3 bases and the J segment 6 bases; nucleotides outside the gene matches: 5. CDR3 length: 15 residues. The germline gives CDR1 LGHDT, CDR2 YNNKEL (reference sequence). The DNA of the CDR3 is TGTGCCAGCAGCCACTTAGCGGGGGGCTCCAATGAGCAGTTCTTC. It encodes CASSHLAGGSNEQFF.

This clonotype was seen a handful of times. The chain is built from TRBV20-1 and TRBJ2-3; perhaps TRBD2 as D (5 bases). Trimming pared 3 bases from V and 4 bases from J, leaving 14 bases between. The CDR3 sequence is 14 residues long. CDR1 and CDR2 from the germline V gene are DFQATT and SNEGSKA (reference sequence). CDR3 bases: TGCAGTGCTAGGGGGAGCACTGGGGCAGATACGCAGTATTTT. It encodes CSARGSTGADTQYF.

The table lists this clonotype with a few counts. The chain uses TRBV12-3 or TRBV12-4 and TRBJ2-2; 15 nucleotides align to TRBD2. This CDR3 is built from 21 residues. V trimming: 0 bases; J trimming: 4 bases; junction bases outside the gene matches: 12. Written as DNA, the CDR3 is TGTGCCAGCAGTTTAGCCTGGGGACTAGCGGGGGGAAATCACGGCACCGGGGAGCTGTTTTTT. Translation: CASSLAWGLAGGNHGTGELFF.

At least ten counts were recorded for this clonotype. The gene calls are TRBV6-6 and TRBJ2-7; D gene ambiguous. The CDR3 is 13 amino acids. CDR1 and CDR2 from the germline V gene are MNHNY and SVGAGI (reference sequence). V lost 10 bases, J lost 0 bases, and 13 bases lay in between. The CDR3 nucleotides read TGTGCCACCTCTAGGGCGAGCTCCTACGAGCAGTACTTC. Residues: CATSRASSYEQYF.

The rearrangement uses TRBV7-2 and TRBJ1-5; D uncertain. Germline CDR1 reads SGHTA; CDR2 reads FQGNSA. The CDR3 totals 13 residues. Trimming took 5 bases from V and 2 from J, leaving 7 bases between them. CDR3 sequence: CASSIRGNQPQHF. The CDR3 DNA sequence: TGTGCCAGCAGCATTCGTGGCAATCAGCCCCAGCATTTT.

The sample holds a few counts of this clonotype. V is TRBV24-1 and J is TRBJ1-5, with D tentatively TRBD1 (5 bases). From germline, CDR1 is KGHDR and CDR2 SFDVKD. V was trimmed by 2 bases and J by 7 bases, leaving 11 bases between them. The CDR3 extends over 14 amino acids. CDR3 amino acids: CATSDSGSGQPQHF. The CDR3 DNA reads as TGTGCCACCAGTGATTCAGGGTCTGGCCAGCCCCAGCATTTT.

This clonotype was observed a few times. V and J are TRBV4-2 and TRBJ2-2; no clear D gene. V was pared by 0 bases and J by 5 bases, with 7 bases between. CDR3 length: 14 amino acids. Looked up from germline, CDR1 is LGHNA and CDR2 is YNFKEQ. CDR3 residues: CASSQERETGELFF. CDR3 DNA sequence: TGTGCCAGCAGCCAAGAAAGGGAAACCGGGGAGCTGTTTTTT.

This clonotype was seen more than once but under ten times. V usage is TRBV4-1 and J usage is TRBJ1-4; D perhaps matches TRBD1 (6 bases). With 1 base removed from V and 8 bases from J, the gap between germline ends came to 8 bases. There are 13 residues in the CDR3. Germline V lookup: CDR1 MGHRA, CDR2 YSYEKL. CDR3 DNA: TGCGCCAGCAGCCAAGCAGGGGAGGAAAAACTGTTTTTT. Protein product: CASSQAGEEKLFF.

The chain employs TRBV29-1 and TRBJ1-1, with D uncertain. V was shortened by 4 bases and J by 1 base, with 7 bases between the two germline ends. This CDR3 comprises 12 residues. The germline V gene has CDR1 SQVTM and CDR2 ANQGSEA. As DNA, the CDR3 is TGCAGCGTTGCTGCAGGGAACACTGAAGCTTTCTTT. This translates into CSVAAGNTEAFF.

The CDR3 DNA sequence: TGCGCCAGCAGTCTAGCGGGGAGTTTTGATACGCAGTATTTT. Translating it yields CASSLAGSFDTQYF. This rearrangement joins TRBV5-1 to TRBJ2-3, with 9 positions matching TRBD2. Per the germline V gene, CDR1 is SGHRS and CDR2 is YFSETQ. The CDR3 is 14 amino acids. The junction had 7 bases not matched to a gene; V was cut back by 5 bases and J by 6 bases.